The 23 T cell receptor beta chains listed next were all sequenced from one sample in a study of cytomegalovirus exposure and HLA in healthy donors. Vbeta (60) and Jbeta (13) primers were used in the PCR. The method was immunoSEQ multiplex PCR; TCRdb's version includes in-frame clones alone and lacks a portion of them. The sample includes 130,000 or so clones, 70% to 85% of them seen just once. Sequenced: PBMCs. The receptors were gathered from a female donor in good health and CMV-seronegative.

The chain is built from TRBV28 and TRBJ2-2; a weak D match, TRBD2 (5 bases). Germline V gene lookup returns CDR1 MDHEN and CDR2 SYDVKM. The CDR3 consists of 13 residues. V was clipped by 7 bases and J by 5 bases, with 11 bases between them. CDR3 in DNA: TGTGCCAGCAATAAATGGGAGACCGGGGAGCTGTTTTTT. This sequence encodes CASNKWETGELFF.

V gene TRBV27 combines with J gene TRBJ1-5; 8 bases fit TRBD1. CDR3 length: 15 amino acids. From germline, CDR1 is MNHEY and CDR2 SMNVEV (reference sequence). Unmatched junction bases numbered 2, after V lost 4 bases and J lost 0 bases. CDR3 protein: CASSYDRGSNQPQHF. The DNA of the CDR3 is TGTGCCAGCAGTTATGACAGGGGTAGCAATCAGCCCCAGCATTTT.

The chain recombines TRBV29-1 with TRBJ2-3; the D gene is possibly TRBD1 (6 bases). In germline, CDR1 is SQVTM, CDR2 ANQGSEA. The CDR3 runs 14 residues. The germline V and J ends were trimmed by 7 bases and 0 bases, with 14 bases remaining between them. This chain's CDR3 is CSALTGVSTDTQYF. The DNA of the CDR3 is TGCAGCGCACTGACAGGAGTCAGCACAGATACGCAGTATTTT.

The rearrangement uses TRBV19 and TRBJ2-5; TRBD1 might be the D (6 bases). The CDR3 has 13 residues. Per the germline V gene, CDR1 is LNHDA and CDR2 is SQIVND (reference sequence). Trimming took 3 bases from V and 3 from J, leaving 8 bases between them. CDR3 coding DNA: TGTGCCAGTAGTATGAAGGGGGAAGAGACCCAGTACTTC. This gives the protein CASSMKGEETQYF.

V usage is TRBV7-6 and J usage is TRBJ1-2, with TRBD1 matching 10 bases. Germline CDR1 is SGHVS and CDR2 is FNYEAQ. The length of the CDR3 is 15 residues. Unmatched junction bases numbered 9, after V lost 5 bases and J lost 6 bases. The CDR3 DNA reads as TGTGCCAGCAGCCGCCGACAGGGGGCAAGGGATGGCTACACCTTC. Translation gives CASSRRQGARDGYTF.

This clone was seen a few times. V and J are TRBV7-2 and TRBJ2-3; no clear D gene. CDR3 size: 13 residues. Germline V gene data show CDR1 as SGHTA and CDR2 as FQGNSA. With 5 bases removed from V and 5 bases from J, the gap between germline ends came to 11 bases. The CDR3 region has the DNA TGTGCCAGCAGCGTCCCCCAGAAAGATACGCAGTATTTT. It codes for CASSVPQKDTQYF. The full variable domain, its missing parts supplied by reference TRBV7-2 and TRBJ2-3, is GAGVSQSPSNKVTEKGKDVELRCDPISGHTALYWYRQSLGQGLEFLIYFQGNSAPDKSGLPSDRFSAERTGGSVSTLTIQRTQQEDSAVYLCASSVPQKDTQYFGPGTRLTVL.

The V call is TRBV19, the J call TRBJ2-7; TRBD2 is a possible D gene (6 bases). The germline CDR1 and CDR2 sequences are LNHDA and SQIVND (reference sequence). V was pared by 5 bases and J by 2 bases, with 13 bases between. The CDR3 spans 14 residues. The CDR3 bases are TGTGCCAGTAGTCTGGGACTCAAACCCTACGAGCAGTACTTC. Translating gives CASSLGLKPYEQYF.

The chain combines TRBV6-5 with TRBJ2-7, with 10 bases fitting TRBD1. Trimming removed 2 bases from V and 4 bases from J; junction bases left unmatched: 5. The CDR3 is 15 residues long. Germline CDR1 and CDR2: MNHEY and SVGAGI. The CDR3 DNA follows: TGTGCCAGCAGTTACGGTCGACAGGGGGCTTACGAGCAGTACTTC. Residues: CASSYGRQGAYEQYF.

In nucleotides, the CDR3 is TGTGCCAGCAGCTCCCGGACTAGCGGGAGCGGGCTGACCCAGTACTTC. This sequence encodes CASSSRTSGSGLTQYF. The chain recombines TRBV7-2 with TRBJ2-5; the match to TRBD2 covers 13 bases. V was pared by 4 bases and J by 7 bases, with 9 bases of the junction left unmatched. Per the germline V gene, CDR1 is SGHTA and CDR2 is FQGNSA. The CDR3 is 16 residues long.

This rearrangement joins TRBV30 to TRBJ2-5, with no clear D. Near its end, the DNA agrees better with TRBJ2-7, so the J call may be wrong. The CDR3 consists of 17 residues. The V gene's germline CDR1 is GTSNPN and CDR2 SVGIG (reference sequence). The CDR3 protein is CAWSSSYDTYSSYEQYF. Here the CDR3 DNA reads TGTGCCTGGAGTTCCTCGTATGACACGTACAGCTCCTACGAGCAGTACTTC.

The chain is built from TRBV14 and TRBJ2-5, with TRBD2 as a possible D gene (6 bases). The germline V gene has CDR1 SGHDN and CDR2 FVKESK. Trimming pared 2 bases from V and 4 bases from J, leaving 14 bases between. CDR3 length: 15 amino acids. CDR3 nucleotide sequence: TGTGCCAGCAGCCAATTAAAGGCCGGGGGAGAGACCCAGTACTTC. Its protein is CASSQLKAGGETQYF.

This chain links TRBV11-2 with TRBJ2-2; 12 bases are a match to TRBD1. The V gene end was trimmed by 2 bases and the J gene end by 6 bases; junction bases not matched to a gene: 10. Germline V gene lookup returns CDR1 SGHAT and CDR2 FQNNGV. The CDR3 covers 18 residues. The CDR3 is CASSLSLPGQGASGELFF. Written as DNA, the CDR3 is TGTGCCAGCAGCTTATCTCTTCCGGGACAGGGGGCCTCCGGGGAGCTGTTTTTT.

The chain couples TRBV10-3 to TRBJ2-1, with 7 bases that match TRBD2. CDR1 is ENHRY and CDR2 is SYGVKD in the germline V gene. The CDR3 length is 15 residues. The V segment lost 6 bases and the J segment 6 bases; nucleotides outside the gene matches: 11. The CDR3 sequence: CAIRPSGGETNEQFF. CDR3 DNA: TGTGCCATCAGGCCCTCTGGGGGGGAGACCAATGAGCAGTTCTTC.

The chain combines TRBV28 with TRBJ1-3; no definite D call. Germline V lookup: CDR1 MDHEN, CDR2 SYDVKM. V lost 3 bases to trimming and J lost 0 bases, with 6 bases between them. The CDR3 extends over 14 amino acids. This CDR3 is CASSFVNSGNTIYF. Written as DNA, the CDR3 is TGTGCCAGCAGTTTCGTAAACTCTGGAAACACCATATATTTT.

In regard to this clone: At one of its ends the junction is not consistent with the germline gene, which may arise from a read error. CDR3 sequence: CASSFSGSFYGQYF. The CDR3 DNA sequence: TGTGCCAGCAGCTTTAGCGGGAGTTTCTACGGGCAGTACTTC. The chain couples TRBV13 to TRBJ2-7, with TRBD2 matching 9 bases. Germline CDR1 reads PRHDT; CDR2 reads FYEKMQ (reference sequence). The CDR3 is 14 amino acids.

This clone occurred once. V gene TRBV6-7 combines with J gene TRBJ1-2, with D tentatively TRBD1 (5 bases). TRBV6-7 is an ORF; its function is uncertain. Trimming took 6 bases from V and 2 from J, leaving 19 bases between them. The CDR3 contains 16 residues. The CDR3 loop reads CASSRVSGLVNYGYTF. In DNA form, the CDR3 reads TGTGCCAGCAGCAGAGTTTCAGGGTTAGTGAACTATGGCTACACCTTC.

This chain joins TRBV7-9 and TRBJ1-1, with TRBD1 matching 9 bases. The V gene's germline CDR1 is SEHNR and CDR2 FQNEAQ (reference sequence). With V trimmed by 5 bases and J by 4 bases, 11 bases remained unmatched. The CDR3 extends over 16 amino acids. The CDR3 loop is CASSPEKDRGRTEAFF. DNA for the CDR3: TGTGCCAGCAGCCCTGAGAAGGACAGGGGTCGCACTGAAGCTTTCTTT.

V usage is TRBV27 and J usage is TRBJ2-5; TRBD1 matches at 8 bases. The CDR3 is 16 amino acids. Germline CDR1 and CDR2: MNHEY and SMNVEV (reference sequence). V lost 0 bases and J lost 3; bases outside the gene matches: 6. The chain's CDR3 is CASSLSRQGAEETQYF. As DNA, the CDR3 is TGTGCCAGCAGTTTATCGAGGCAGGGGGCTGAAGAGACCCAGTACTTC.

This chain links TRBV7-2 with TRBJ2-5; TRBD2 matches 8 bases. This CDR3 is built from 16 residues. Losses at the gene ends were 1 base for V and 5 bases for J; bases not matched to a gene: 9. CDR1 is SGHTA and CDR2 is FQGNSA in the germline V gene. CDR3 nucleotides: TGTGCCAGCAGCTTAGTCGGAGCGGGAGCGGTGGAGACCCAGTACTTC. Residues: CASSLVGAGAVETQYF. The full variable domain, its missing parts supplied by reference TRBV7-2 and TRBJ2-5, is GAGVSQSPSNKVTEKGKDVELRCDPISGHTALYWYRQSLGQGLEFLIYFQGNSAPDKSGLPSDRFSAERTGGSVSTLTIQRTQQEDSAVYLCASSLVGAGAVETQYFGPGTRLLVL.

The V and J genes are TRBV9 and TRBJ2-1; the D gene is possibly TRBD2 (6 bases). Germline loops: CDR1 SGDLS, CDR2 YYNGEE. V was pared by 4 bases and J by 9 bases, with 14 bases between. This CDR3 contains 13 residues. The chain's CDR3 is CASSPTSSSEQFF. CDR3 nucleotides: TGTGCCAGCAGCCCCACTAGCTCAAGTGAGCAGTTCTTC.

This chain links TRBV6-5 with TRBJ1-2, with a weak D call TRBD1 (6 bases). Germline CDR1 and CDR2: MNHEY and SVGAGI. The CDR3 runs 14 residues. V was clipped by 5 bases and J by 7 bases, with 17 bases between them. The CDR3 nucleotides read TGTGCCAGCAGTCGGACTCGGGGGGCCTCTGGCTACACCTTC. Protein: CASSRTRGASGYTF.

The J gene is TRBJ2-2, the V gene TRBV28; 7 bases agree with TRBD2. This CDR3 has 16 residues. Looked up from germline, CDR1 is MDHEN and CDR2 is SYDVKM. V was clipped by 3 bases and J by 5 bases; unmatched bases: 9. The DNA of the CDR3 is TGTGCCAGCAGTTTGATTGGGAGGGCTCGAACCGGGGAGCTGTTTTTT. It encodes CASSLIGRARTGELFF.

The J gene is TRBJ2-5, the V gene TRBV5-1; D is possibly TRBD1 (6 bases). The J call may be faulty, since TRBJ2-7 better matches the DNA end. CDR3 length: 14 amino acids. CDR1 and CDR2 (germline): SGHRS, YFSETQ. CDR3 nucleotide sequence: TGCGCCAGCAGCTTCGGGACAATTCCTGGCGAGCAGTACTTC. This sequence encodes CASSFGTIPGEQYF.